This T cell receptor (beta chain) is drawn from a study of T cell responses to AZD1222 COVID-19 vaccine. Study background: Second-dose schedules of about 4 or about 12 weeks were combined. Study conclusions and caveats: Researchers report vaccine-associated CD4 TCRs spanning spike, with dominance at 160-218 and 743-854. The study identified only five to seven AZD1222 recipients as seropositive at baseline. Repertoires were sampled only after the peak T cell response.

The length of the CDR3 is 17 residues. Germline CDR1 is KGHDR and CDR2 is SFDVKD. The V end was cut by 6 bases, the J end by 2 bases, with 21 bases between. In the case of this clone: Its specificity is not known.

Repertoires were generated with immunoSEQ multiplex PCR, while TCRdb's copy carries only in-frame clones and drops some. Of about 140,000 clones listed, 80% to 90% were seen once; the top ten hold around 3.3%. Sequencing used peripheral blood, obtained on day 0 of AZD1222 vaccination. The source is an adult in good health. The rearrangement joins TRBV24-1 to TRBJ1-2; D is uncertain. CDR3 region: CATSTWGGKHLNYGYTF. The DNA for the CDR3 is TGTGCCACCAGTACATGGGGAGGAAAACATTTAAACTATGGCTACACCTTC.